This entry is about one T cell receptor beta chain. Both 60 Vbeta primers and 13 Jbeta primers went into the PCR. Data came from immunoSEQ multiplex PCR; TCRdb stores just in-frame clones and leaves some out. The table includes tens of thousands of clones, around 68% detected once. This CDR3 has 14 residues. In germline, CDR1 is MNHEY, CDR2 SVGAGI. V lost 5 bases and J lost 1; bases outside the gene matches: 3. The data were taken from a study of cytomegalovirus exposure and HLA in healthy donors. Study context: The Caucasian-associated ancestry cluster contained approximately 81% of the approximately 400 genotyped donors.

The source material was PBMCs. The TCR sequence derives from a woman in her twenties or thirties in good health and CMV-seronegative. The chain is built from TRBV6-5 and TRBJ1-1; 8 bases line up with TRBD1. The CDR3 sequence is CASSDRGRNTEAFF. In nucleotides, the CDR3 is TGTGCCAGCAGTGACAGGGGCCGGAACACTGAAGCTTTCTTT.